The T cell receptor (beta chain) under discussion was sequenced for a study of beta chain features in type 1 diabetes. With 2 bases removed from V and 2 bases from J, the gap between germline ends came to 10 bases. Germline values: CDR1 SGHTA, CDR2 FQGTGA. This CDR3 region has 16 residues. Study-wide findings and caveats: In type 1 diabetes patients, VDJ junctions had fewer insertions; deletions at these junctions were more frequent.

Only one heparinised blood draw was taken per donor, and its volume averaged approximately 100 mL. CD45RO/CCR7/CD25/CD127/CD95/CD27 separated CD4+ naive, central memory, regulatory and stem cell-like memory cells by sorting. Each population that was sorted was more than 95% pure. Points on this clone: What it binds is not known. This is likely an artifact of a read error, given a far larger clone one base away.

Every bit of the isolated RNA underwent reverse transcription, so sequencing read expressed TCRB transcripts. Libraries were prepared by immunoSEQ multiplex PCR; TCRdb keeps only in-frame clonotypes and omits some of them. This table holds 150,000 or so clones, approximately 10% found once. The sequence came from a man between 18 and 35 years old in good health. The sample taken for sequencing was central memory CD4+ T cells from blood. The chain carries TRBV7-3 and TRBJ2-6; D is undetermined. The CDR3 DNA reads as TGTGCCAGCAGCTTAGTGGCTGGCGCTGGGGCCAACGTCCTGACTTTC. This gives the protein CASSLVAGAGANVLTF.